The 13 T cell receptor beta chains below all came from one sample that was sequenced in a study of blood T cell repertoires in COVID-19. Repertoires were generated with immunoSEQ multiplex PCR, while TCRdb's copy carries only in-frame clones and drops some. The sample contains fewer than 250,000 clones, around 90% of which appear only once. Sequencing was done on a sample of PBMCs or T cells enriched from blood (not recorded which). Receptor source: a woman in her 30s who had been exposed to COVID-19.

The V and J genes are TRBV5-1 and TRBJ1-2; D unclear. The CDR3 has 12 amino acids. Per the germline V gene, CDR1 is SGHRS and CDR2 is YFSETQ. Trimming shortened V by 0 bases and J by 5 bases, and 5 bases separated the two germline ends. In DNA, the CDR3 is TGCGCCAGCAGCTTGGACAGATATGGCTACACCTTC. The encoded protein is CASSLDRYGYTF.

V usage is TRBV7-9 and J usage is TRBJ2-7, with 8 bases matching TRBD2. The CDR3 is made up of 13 amino acids. CDR1 is SEHNR, CDR2 FQNEAQ, per germline (reference sequence). V shed 8 bases, J shed 2 bases, and the junction held 5 bases outside the gene matches. This chain's CDR3 is CASGSGVTYEQYF. CDR3 bases: TGTGCCAGCGGTAGCGGGGTCACCTACGAGCAGTACTTC.

This clone was counted between two and nine times. The rearrangement uses TRBV7-9 and TRBJ1-2; 7 bases align to TRBD1. The germline CDR1 and CDR2 sequences are SEHNR and FQNEAQ (reference sequence). V lost 5 bases, J lost 2 bases, and 8 bases stayed unmatched. The length of the CDR3 is 15 residues. The chain's CDR3 is CASSLLDRKNYGYTF. CDR3 DNA: TGTGCCAGCAGCCTACTGGACAGGAAAAACTATGGCTACACCTTC.

The chain recombines TRBV10-1 with TRBJ2-7; 10 bases fit TRBD2. With 4 bases clipped from V and 3 bases from J, the junction kept 3 bases outside the gene matches. Germline V gene lookup returns CDR1 WNHNN and CDR2 SYGVQD (reference sequence). The CDR3 extends over 14 amino acids. The CDR3 DNA sequence: TGCGCCAGCAGTGCCGGGACTAGCGACTACGAGCAGTACTTC. Residues: CASSAGTSDYEQYF.

This chain links TRBV28 with TRBJ2-3; D is perhaps TRBD2 (5 bases). Trimming took off 2 bases at V and 3 bases at J, with 15 bases between the two ends. The length of the CDR3 is 16 residues. The germline gives CDR1 MDHEN, CDR2 SYDVKM. The CDR3 region is CASSLDGGRGTDTQYF. The CDR3 DNA is TGTGCCAGCAGTTTAGACGGAGGACGAGGGACAGATACGCAGTATTTT.

The V gene is TRBV5-4, the J gene TRBJ1-2, with a possible D match to TRBD1 (6 bases). The CDR3 contains 15 residues. The V gene's germline CDR1 is SGHNT and CDR2 YYREEE (reference sequence). The ends were cut back, 2 bases at V and 4 bases at J, with 15 bases in the middle. CDR3 coding DNA: TGTGCCAGCAGCTTAGTTCCAGGGGTACTCTATGGCTACACCTTC. Amino acids: CASSLVPGVLYGYTF.

J is TRBJ2-2 and V is TRBV7-9; 9 bases are shared with TRBD1. This CDR3 is 16 amino acids long. Losses at the gene ends were 6 bases for V and 4 bases for J; bases not matched to a gene: 9. Germline CDR1 and CDR2: SEHNR and FQNEAQ (reference sequence). CDR3 amino acids: CASRPRTGEVTGELFF. The CDR3 nucleotides read TGTGCCAGCAGGCCAAGGACAGGGGAAGTCACCGGGGAGCTGTTTTTT.

Only a few counts were recorded for this clone. V is TRBV13 and J is TRBJ2-7, with 10 positions matching TRBD1. The germline V gene encodes CDR1 PRHDT and CDR2 FYEKMQ (reference sequence). This CDR3 is built from 17 residues. V gave up 0 bases and J gave up 0 bases; unmatched junction bases: 5. The CDR3 sequence is CASSLGPGTGDSYEQYF. The CDR3 coding sequence is TGTGCCAGCAGCTTAGGGCCCGGGACAGGGGACTCCTACGAGCAGTACTTC.

This clone was recorded once. The rearrangement joins TRBV5-4 to TRBJ2-5; TRBD2 agrees at 12 bases. Germline trimming cut 5 bases from V and 5 bases from J; bases unmatched to any gene: 10. Germline V CDR1 and CDR2: SGHNT, YYREEE (reference sequence). There are 16 residues in the CDR3. The CDR3 sequence is CASSLRLAGAEETQYF. The CDR3, as DNA: TGTGCCAGCAGTCTCAGACTAGCGGGAGCGGAGGAGACCCAGTACTTC.

V is TRBV11-2 and J is TRBJ1-2; D gene unclear. CDR1 and CDR2 from the germline V gene are SGHAT and FQNNGV. The CDR3 extends over 14 amino acids. Trimming took 0 bases from V and 8 from J, leaving 13 bases between them. The CDR3 reads CASSLDLRARGYTF. As DNA, the CDR3 is TGTGCCAGCAGCTTAGATCTGAGGGCGCGGGGCTACACCTTC.

This sequence joins TRBV15 and TRBJ2-5, with a weak D call TRBD2 (6 bases). This CDR3 has 12 residues. Per germline, CDR1 LNHNV and CDR2 YYDKDF (reference sequence). The V end was cut by 1 base, the J end by 9 bases, with 9 bases between. The CDR3: CATSRAASAQYF. The CDR3 DNA reads TGTGCCACCAGCAGAGCGGCTAGCGCCCAGTACTTC.

The V and J genes are TRBV5-8 and TRBJ1-1; D gene ambiguous. V was trimmed by 0 bases and J by 7 bases, leaving 13 bases between them. Per germline, CDR1 SGHTS and CDR2 YDEGEE. The CDR3 is made up of 14 amino acids. CDR3 in DNA: TGTGCCAGCAGCTTGGCGGCGGGAACAGTTGAAGCTTTCTTT. This translates into CASSLAAGTVEAFF.

The chain recombines TRBV4-1 with TRBJ2-5; 14 bases align to TRBD2. The CDR3 consists of 19 residues. Germline V lookup: CDR1 MGHRA, CDR2 YSYEKL. V trimming: 3 bases; J trimming: 0 bases; junction bases outside the gene matches: 9. Here the CDR3 DNA reads TGCGCCAGCAGCCACCCGGGACTAGCGGGAGAGGTAAACCAAGAGACCCAGTACTTC. It specifies CASSHPGLAGEVNQETQYF.